These T cell receptor beta chains were read from a single sample in a study of cytomegalovirus exposure and HLA in healthy donors. The data were produced by immunoSEQ multiplex PCR, yet TCRdb's version contains in-frame clones alone and is incomplete. The data show some 98,000 clones, around 9.6% seen once. Sequenced material: PBMCs. The receptor set was obtained from a man aged 45-65 years in good health and CMV-seropositive. The conserved cysteine and the conserved F or W are not part of the CDR3 here. The D gene is left open where the match is weak. Clone sizes are given selectively: once, few, many, or a class where the clone is expanded.

abundance: few
v_gene: TRBV2
d_gene: NA
j_gene: TRBJ2-1
CDR3aa: ASSANRGPYNEQF

abundance: few
v_gene: TRBV5-4
d_gene: NA
j_gene: TRBJ1-2
CDR3aa: ASSLEGSSGYT

abundance: NA
v_gene: TRBV19
d_gene: NA
j_gene: TRBJ1-5
CDR3aa: ASSIRQVGNQPQH

abundance: few
v_gene: TRBV10-3
d_gene: NA
j_gene: TRBJ2-1
CDR3aa: AISASLSSYNEQF

abundance: few
v_gene: TRBV9
d_gene: TRBD2
j_gene: TRBJ2-7
CDR3aa: ASSVSSGMGEQY

abundance: few
v_gene: TRBV6-6
d_gene: TRBD2
j_gene: TRBJ2-7
CDR3aa: ASSRTSGIHEQY

abundance: few
v_gene: TRBV30
d_gene: TRBD1
j_gene: TRBJ2-2
CDR3aa: ASHTGTGNTGELF

abundance: few
v_gene: TRBV20-1
d_gene: NA
j_gene: TRBJ1-2
CDR3aa: SARDEGVGT

abundance: few
v_gene: TRBV5-1
d_gene: NA
j_gene: TRBJ2-2
CDR3aa: ASSLGPNTGELF

abundance: NA
v_gene: TRBV7-2
d_gene: NA
j_gene: TRBJ2-1
CDR3aa: ASTLRVEQF